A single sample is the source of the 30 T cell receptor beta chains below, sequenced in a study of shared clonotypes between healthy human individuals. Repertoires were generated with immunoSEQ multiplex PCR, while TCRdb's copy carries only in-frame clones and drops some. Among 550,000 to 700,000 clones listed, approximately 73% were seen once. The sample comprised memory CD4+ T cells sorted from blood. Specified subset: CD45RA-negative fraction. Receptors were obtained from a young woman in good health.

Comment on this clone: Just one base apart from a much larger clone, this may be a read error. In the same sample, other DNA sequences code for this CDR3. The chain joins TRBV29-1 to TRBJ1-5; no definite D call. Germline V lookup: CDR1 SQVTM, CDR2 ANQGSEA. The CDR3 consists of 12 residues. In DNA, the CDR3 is TGCAGCGTTGCCGTCGGCAATCAGCCTCAGCATTTT. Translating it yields CSVAVGNQPQHF.

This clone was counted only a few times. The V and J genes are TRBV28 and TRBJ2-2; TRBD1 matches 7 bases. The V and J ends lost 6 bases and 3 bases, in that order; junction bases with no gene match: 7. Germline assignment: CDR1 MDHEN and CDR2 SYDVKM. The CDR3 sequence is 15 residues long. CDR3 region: CASRATGTYTGELFF. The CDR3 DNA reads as TGTGCCAGCAGGGCGACAGGGACCTACACCGGGGAGCTGTTTTTT. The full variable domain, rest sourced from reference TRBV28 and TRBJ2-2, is DVKVTQSSRYLVKRTGEKVFLECVQDMDHENMFWYRQDPGLGLRLIYFSYDVKMKEKGDIPEGYSVSREKKERFSLILESASTNQTSMYLCASRATGTYTGELFFGEGSRLTVL.

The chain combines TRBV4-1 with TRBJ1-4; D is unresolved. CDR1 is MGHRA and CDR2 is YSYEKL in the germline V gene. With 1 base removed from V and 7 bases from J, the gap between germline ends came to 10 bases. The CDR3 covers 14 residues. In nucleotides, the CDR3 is TGCGCCAGCAGCCAAGGGACGGAATCTGAAAAACTGTTTTTT. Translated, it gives CASSQGTESEKLFF.

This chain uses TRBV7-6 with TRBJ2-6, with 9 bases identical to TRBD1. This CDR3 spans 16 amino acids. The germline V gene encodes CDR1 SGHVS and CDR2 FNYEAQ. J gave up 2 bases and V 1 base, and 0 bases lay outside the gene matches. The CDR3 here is CASSLGTGAGANVLTF. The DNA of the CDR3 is TGTGCCAGCAGCTTAGGGACAGGGGCTGGGGCCAACGTCCTGACTTTC.

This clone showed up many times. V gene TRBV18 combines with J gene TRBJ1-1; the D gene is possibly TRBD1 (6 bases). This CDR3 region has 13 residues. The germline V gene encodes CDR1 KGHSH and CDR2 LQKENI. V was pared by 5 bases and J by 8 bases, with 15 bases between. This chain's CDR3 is CASSSGTPVEAFF. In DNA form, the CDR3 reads TGTGCCAGCTCATCGGGGACACCCGTAGAAGCTTTCTTT.

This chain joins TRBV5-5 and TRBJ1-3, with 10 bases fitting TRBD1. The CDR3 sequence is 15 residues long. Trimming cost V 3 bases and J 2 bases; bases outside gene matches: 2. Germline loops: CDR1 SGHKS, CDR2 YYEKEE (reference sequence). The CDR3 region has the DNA TGTGCCAGCAGCTACGGACAGGGGGCTGGAAACACCATATATTTT. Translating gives CASSYGQGAGNTIYF.

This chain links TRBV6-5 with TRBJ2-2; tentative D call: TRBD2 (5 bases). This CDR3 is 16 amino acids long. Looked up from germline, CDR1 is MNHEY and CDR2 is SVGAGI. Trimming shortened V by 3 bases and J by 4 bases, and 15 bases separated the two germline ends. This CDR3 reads CASSYISAPGTGELFF. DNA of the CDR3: TGTGCCAGCAGTTATATTAGCGCCCCGGGCACCGGGGAGCTGTTTTTT.

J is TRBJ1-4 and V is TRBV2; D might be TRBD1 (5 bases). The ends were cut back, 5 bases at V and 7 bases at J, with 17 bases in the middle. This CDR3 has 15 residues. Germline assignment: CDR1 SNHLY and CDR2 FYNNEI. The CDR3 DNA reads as TGTGCCAGCAGTCCGCGGGGGACGACGAGTGAAAAACTGTTTTTT. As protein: CASSPRGTTSEKLFF.

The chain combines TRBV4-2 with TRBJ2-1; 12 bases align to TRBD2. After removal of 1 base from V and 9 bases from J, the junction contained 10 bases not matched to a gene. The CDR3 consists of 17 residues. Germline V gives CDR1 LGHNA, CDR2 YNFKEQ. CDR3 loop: CASSQAELASGRAEQFF. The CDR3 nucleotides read TGTGCCAGCAGCCAAGCAGAGTTGGCTAGCGGGAGGGCTGAGCAGTTCTTC.

The CDR3 DNA sequence: TGCGCCAGCAGCTTGGTCCAGGGGGCGCCCCAAGAGACCCAGTACTTC. Translating it yields CASSLVQGAPQETQYF. This chain joins TRBV5-1 and TRBJ2-5; the match to TRBD1 covers 8 bases. The germline V gene encodes CDR1 SGHRS and CDR2 YFSETQ. The V gene end was trimmed by 0 bases and the J gene end by 1 base; junction bases not matched to a gene: 5. The CDR3 spans 16 residues. The full variable domain, in which reference TRBV5-1 and TRBJ2-5 provide the parts outside the CDR3, is KAGVTQTPRYLIKTRGQQVTLSCSPISGHRSVSWYQQTPGQGLQFLFEYFSETQRNKGNFPGRFSGRQFSNSRSEMNVSTLELGDSALYLCASSLVQGAPQETQYFGPGTRLLVL.

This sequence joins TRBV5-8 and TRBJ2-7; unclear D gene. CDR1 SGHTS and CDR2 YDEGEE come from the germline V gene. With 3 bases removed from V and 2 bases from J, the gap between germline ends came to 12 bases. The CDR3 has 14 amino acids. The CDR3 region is CASSWRQGAYEQYF. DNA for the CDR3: TGTGCCAGCAGCTGGAGACAAGGAGCCTACGAGCAGTACTTC.

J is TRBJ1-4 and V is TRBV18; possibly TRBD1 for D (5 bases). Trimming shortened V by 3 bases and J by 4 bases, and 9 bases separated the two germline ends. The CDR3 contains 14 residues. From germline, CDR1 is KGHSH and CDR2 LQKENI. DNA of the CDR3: TGTGCCAGCTCACCGGGGGAGAATAATGAAAAACTGTTTTTT. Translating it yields CASSPGENNEKLFF.

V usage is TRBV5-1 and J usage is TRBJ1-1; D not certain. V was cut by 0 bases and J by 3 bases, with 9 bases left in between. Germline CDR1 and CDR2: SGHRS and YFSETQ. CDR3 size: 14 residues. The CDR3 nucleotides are TGCGCCAGCAGCTTGGGCGATTCGCACACTGAAGCTTTCTTT. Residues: CASSLGDSHTEAFF.

CDR3 in amino acids: CASSRTGTGSNEQFF. In DNA, the CDR3 is TGTGCCAGCAGCCGTACCGGGACAGGGAGTAATGAGCAGTTCTTC. J is TRBJ2-1 and V is TRBV5-6, with TRBD1 matching 9 bases. The germline CDR1 and CDR2 sequences are SGHDT and YYEEEE. The CDR3 extends over 15 amino acids. The ends lost 4 bases at V and 7 bases at J; junction bases unmatched: 9.

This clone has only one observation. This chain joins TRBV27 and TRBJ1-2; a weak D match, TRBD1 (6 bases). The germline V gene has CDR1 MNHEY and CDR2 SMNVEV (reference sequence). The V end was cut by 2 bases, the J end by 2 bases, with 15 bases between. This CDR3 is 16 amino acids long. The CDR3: CASSLKWGAPNYGYTF. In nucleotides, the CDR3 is TGTGCCAGCAGTTTAAAGTGGGGGGCACCCAACTATGGCTACACCTTC.

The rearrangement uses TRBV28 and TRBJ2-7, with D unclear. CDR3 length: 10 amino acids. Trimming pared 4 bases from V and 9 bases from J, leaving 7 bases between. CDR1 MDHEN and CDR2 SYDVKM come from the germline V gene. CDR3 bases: TGTGCCAGCAGTTCTCCGGGGCAGTACTTC. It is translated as CASSSPGQYF.

CDR3: CATGGLAGEQFF. In nucleotides, the CDR3 is TGTGCCACCGGAGGACTAGCGGGTGAGCAGTTCTTC. The chain recombines TRBV28 with TRBJ2-1; 11 bases map to TRBD2. Germline loops: CDR1 MDHEN, CDR2 SYDVKM. Unmatched junction bases numbered 5, after V lost 10 bases and J lost 9 bases. CDR3 length equals 12 residues.

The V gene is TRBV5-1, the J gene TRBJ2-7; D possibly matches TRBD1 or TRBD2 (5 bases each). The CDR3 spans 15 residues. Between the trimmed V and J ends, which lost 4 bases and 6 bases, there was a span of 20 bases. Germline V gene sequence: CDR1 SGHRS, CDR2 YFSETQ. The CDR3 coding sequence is TGCGCCAGCAGCATCGGGACCGCCAGTGGGGGCGAGCAGTACTTC. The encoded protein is CASSIGTASGGEQYF.

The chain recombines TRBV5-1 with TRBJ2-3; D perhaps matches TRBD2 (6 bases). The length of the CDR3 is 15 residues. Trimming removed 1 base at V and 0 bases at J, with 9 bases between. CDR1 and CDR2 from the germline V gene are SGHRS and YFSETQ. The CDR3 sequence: CASSLQGLSTDTQYF. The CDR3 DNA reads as TGCGCCAGCAGCTTGCAAGGACTAAGCACAGATACGCAGTATTTT.

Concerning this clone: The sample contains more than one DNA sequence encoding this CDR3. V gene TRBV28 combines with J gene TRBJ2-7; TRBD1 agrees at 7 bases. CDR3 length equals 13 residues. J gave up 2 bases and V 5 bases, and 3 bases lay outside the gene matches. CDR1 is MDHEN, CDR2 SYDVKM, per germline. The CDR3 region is CASSRQGTYEQYF. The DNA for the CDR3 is TGTGCCAGCAGTCGACAGGGTACCTACGAGCAGTACTTC.

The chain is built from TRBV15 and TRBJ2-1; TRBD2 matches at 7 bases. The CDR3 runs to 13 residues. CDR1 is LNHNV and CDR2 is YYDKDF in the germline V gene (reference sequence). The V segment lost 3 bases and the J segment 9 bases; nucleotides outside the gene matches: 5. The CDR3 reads CATSRTSPGEQFF. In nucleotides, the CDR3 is TGTGCCACCAGCAGGACTAGCCCGGGTGAGCAGTTCTTC. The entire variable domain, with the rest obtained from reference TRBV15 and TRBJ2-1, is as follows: DAMVIQNPRYQVTQFGKPVTLSCSQTLNHNVMYWYQQKSSQAPKLLFHYYDKDFNNEADTPDNFQSRRPNTSFCFLDIRSPGLGDTAMYLCATSRTSPGEQFFGPGTRLTVL.

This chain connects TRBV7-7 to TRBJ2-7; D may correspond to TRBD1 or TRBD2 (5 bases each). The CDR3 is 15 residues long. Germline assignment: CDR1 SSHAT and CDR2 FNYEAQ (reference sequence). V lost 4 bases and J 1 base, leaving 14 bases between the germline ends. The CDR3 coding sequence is TGTGCCAGCAGCTCCAACCCGGGACCTTCCTACGAGCAGTACTTC. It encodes CASSSNPGPSYEQYF.

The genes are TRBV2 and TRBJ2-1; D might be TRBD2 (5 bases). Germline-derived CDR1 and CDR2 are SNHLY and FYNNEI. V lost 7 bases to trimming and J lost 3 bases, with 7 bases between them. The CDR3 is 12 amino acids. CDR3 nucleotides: TGTGCCAGCAACCGGGACTACAATGAGCAGTTCTTC. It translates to CASNRDYNEQFF.

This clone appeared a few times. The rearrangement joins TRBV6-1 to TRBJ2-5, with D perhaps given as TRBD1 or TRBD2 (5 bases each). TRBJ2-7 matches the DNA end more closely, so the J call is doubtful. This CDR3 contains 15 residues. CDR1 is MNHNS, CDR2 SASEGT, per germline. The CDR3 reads CASSEWKDWGSEQYF. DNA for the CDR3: TGTGCCAGCAGTGAATGGAAGGATTGGGGGAGCGAGCAGTACTTC.

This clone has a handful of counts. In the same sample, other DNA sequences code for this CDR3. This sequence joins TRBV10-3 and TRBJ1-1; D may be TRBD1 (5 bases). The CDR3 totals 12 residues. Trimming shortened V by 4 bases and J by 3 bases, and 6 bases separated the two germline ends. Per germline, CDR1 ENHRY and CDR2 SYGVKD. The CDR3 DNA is TGTGCCATCAGTGCGGGGGACACTGAAGCTTTCTTT. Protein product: CAISAGDTEAFF.

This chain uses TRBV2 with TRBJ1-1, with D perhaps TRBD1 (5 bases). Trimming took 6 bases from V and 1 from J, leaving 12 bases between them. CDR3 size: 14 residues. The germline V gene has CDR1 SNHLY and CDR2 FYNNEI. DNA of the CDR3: TGTGCCAGCAGCGCCTCGGACACGAACACTGAAGCTTTCTTT. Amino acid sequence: CASSASDTNTEAFF.

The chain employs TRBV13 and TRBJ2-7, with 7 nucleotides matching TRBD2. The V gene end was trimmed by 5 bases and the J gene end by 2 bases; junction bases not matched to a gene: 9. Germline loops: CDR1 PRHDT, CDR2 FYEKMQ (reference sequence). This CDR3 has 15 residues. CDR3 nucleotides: TGTGCCAGCAGCCAATCCGGGGAGGGAACCTACGAGCAGTACTTC. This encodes CASSQSGEGTYEQYF. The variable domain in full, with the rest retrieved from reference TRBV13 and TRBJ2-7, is AAGVIQSPRHLIKEKRETATLKCYPIPRHDTVYWYQQGPGQDPQFLISFYEKMQSDKGSIPDRFSAQQFSDYHSELNMSSLELGDSALYFCASSQSGEGTYEQYFGPGTRLTVT.

CDR3 DNA sequence: TGTGCCAGCAGCTTTCTCCATTCCACAACTAATGAAAAACTGTTTTTT. Translating it yields CASSFLHSTTNEKLFF. The chain links TRBV5-5 to TRBJ1-4; no clear D gene. The germline V gene has CDR1 SGHKS and CDR2 YYEKEE (reference sequence). Trimming took 2 bases from V and 0 from J, leaving 11 bases between them. The CDR3 runs 16 residues.

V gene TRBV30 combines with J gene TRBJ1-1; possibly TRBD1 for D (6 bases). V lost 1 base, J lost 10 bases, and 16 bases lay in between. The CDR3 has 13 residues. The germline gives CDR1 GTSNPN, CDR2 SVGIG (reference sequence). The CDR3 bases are TGTGCCTGGAGTGCCGGGGGGGCCTTGGCAGCTTTCTTT. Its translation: CAWSAGGALAAFF.

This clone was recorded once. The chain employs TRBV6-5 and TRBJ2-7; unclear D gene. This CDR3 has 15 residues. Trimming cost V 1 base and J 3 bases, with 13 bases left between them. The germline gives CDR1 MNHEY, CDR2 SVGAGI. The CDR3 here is CASSYWSSGYYEQYF. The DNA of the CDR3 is TGTGCCAGCAGTTACTGGAGCTCCGGATACTACGAGCAGTACTTC.